This T cell receptor beta chain stems from a study of shared clonotypes between healthy human individuals. CD8 cells classed as naive were CD45RO-negative and positively selected for CCR7, excluding terminally differentiated effector memory CD45RA+ cells. The table came from immunoSEQ multiplex PCR; TCRdb's copy has only in-frame clones and leaves some out. The sample holds about 580,000 clones, roughly 98% seen once. V shed 0 bases and J 5 bases; nucleotides not matched to a gene: 12. The germline CDR1 and CDR2 sequences are PRHDT and FYEKMQ (reference sequence). The CDR3 spans 17 residues. The sequence was collected from a man younger than 40 in good health. Sequenced: naive CD8+ T cells sorted from blood. The rearrangement uses TRBV13 and TRBJ2-7, with 8 bases matching TRBD1. The CDR3 sequence: CASSLGLRDRRRDEQYF. The CDR3 DNA sequence: TGTGCCAGCAGCTTAGGCCTCCGGGACAGGAGAAGGGACGAGCAGTACTTC.